A single sample gave rise to the 12 T cell receptor beta chains below, sequenced in a study of OX40 agonist ivuxolimab in advanced cancers. Assay used: immunoSEQ multiplex PCR; TCRdb lists only in-frame clones, some missing. This table has 55,000 to 85,000 clones, about 83% appearing once. This material consisted of CD4+ or CD8+ T cells sorted from blood, taken in a trial of the OX40 agonist ivuxolimab. Receptor source: an adult with an advanced solid tumor such as melanoma, head and neck, liver or kidney cancer.

This clone was recorded a few times. The chain has TRBV2 and TRBJ2-2; 10 bases fit TRBD1. The V gene's germline CDR1 is SNHLY and CDR2 FYNNEI. V was clipped by 8 bases and J by 5 bases; unmatched bases: 5. The CDR3 runs 14 residues. CDR3 protein: CASGRDRGTGELFF. The CDR3 bases are TGTGCCAGCGGTCGGGACAGGGGAACCGGGGAGCTGTTTTTT.

The chain carries TRBV7-2 and TRBJ1-5, with D possibly matching TRBD1 (6 bases). The CDR3 has 17 amino acids. Per germline, CDR1 SGHTA and CDR2 FQGNSA. Trimming stripped 2 bases from V and 0 bases from J, with 14 bases between. The CDR3 region is CASSLQGPGNSNQPQHF. DNA of the CDR3: TGTGCCAGCAGCTTACAGGGGCCGGGGAATAGCAATCAGCCCCAGCATTTT.

The V gene is TRBV5-1, the J gene TRBJ1-2, with a weak D call TRBD1 (5 bases). This CDR3 has 15 residues. The V and J ends lost 1 base and 4 bases respectively, with 14 bases between them. Per germline, CDR1 SGHRS and CDR2 YFSETQ. CDR3 sequence reads: CASSLSGLGTYGYTF. CDR3 sequence (DNA): TGCGCCAGCAGCTTGAGTGGGTTGGGGACCTATGGCTACACCTTC.

This rearrangement joins TRBV7-2 to TRBJ2-5; D may be TRBD1 or TRBD2 (5 bases each). The germline V gene has CDR1 SGHTA and CDR2 FQGNSA. V lost 0 bases, J lost 9 bases, and 11 bases lay in between. The CDR3 is 13 residues long. The CDR3 DNA is TGTGCCAGCAGCTTAGCGGGACCGGCGGCCCAGTACTTC. Residues: CASSLAGPAAQYF.

V usage is TRBV9 and J usage is TRBJ2-1; TRBD2 matches at 8 bases. The V gene's germline CDR1 is SGDLS and CDR2 YYNGEE. The CDR3 totals 17 residues. Trimming removed 0 bases from V and 0 bases from J; junction bases left unmatched: 5. In DNA, the CDR3 is TGTGCCAGCAGCGTAGCTCCGGGGGGGAGCTCCTACAATGAGCAGTTCTTC. This encodes CASSVAPGGSSYNEQFF.

The chain recombines TRBV10-3 with TRBJ1-2; 9 bases map to TRBD1. Germline loops: CDR1 ENHRY, CDR2 SYGVKD. The CDR3 spans 13 residues. With V trimmed by 6 bases and J by 13 bases, 12 bases remained unmatched. The CDR3 here is CAIRGTGSPRGTF. The DNA of the CDR3 is TGTGCCATCAGGGGGACAGGGTCCCCTCGAGGCACCTTC.

This chain uses TRBV2 with TRBJ1-1; 8 bases match TRBD1. This CDR3 is 14 amino acids long. The ends lost 6 bases at V and 4 bases at J; junction bases unmatched: 7. Germline V gene sequence: CDR1 SNHLY, CDR2 FYNNEI. CDR3 residues: CASRGQGWATEAFF. For the CDR3, the DNA is TGTGCCAGCAGAGGACAGGGTTGGGCCACTGAAGCTTTCTTT. The whole variable domain, filled in from reference TRBV2 and TRBJ1-1, reads EPEVTQTPSHQVTQMGQEVILRCVPISNHLYFYWYRQILGQKVEFLVSFYNNEISEKSEIFDDQFSVERPDGSNFTLKIRSTKLEDSAMYFCASRGQGWATEAFFGQGTRLTVV.

The rearrangement uses TRBV10-2 and TRBJ2-3; 7 nucleotides agree with TRBD2. This CDR3 has 14 amino acids. Losses at the gene ends were 4 bases for V and 2 bases for J; bases not matched to a gene: 3. Germline lookup yields CDR1 WSHSY and CDR2 SAAADI. The DNA for the CDR3 is TGCGCCAGCAGTGCTAGCGGAAACACAGATACGCAGTATTTT. This encodes CASSASGNTDTQYF.

V usage is TRBV7-2 and J usage is TRBJ1-2; D remains unclear. CDR3 size: 15 residues. V gave up 1 base and J gave up 0 bases, with 9 bases separating them. The germline CDR1 and CDR2 sequences are SGHTA and FQGNSA. The CDR3 bases are TGTGCCAGCAGCTTAGAGGGCAGAGCTAACTATGGCTACACCTTC. Protein: CASSLEGRANYGYTF.

The V call is TRBV2, the J call TRBJ2-7; 9 nucleotides match TRBD2. Germline V gene lookup returns CDR1 SNHLY and CDR2 FYNNEI. V was clipped by 6 bases and J by 5 bases; unmatched bases: 8. CDR3 size: 14 residues. The CDR3, as DNA: TGTGCCAGCAGATTTAGCGGGGGCAGCGACGAGCAGTACTTC. It codes for CASRFSGGSDEQYF.

The CDR3 DNA follows: TGTGCCAGCAGCTTCTCTGGGCTACGCACAGATACGCAGTATTTT. Residues: CASSFSGLRTDTQYF. The gene calls are TRBV7-2 and TRBJ2-3, with D unclear. The CDR3 loop spans 15 amino acids. Deletions cut 3 bases from V and 1 base from J, with 11 bases between. Germline assignment: CDR1 SGHTA and CDR2 FQGNSA. Full variable domain (remainder filled in from reference TRBV7-2 and TRBJ2-3): GAGVSQSPSNKVTEKGKDVELRCDPISGHTALYWYRQSLGQGLEFLIYFQGNSAPDKSGLPSDRFSAERTGGSVSTLTIQRTQQEDSAVYLCASSFSGLRTDTQYFGPGTRLTVL.

The chain links TRBV6-6 to TRBJ2-3; 9 bases align to TRBD1. Unmatched junction bases numbered 8, after V lost 6 bases and J lost 4 bases. Per germline, CDR1 MNHNY and CDR2 SVGAGI (reference sequence). This CDR3 is built from 15 residues. The CDR3 loop reads CASSPGQGQSDTQYF. The CDR3 DNA sequence: TGTGCCAGCAGCCCTGGACAGGGGCAGTCAGATACGCAGTATTTT.